These T cell receptor beta chains were read from a single sample in a study of lymphopenia after photon versus proton radiotherapy. Measured with immunoSEQ multiplex PCR; TCRdb has only the in-frame clones, and not every one. This table has under 65,000 clones, approximately 84% appearing once. The sample was peripheral blood, taken from a patient treated with proton-based radiotherapy. The receptors were sampled from a man in his fifties or sixties with pancreatic cancer. Both conserved end residues are part of each CDR3. The order of the fields is D gene, CDR3 length, J gene, clone size, V gene, CDR3 protein, CDR3 DNA. The D gene is left open where the match is weak. A clone size is listed for some rows: how often the clone was seen (once, few, many), or a class if it is expanded.

D gene: TRBD1
CDR3 length: 15
J gene: TRBJ2-7
clone size: -
V gene: TRBV11-2
CDR3 protein: CASSFRPGQGLEQYF
CDR3 DNA: TGTGCCAGCAGCTTCCGCCCGGGACAGGGACTCGAGCAGTACTTC

D gene: TRBD1
CDR3 length: 15
J gene: TRBJ1-1
clone size: -
V gene: TRBV6-6
CDR3 protein: CASSALDRGNTEAFF
CDR3 DNA: TGTGCCAGCAGTGCCCTGGACAGGGGAAACACTGAAGCTTTCTTT

D gene: -
CDR3 length: 13
J gene: TRBJ2-1
clone size: -
V gene: TRBV30
CDR3 protein: CAWSRGSYNEQFF
CDR3 DNA: TGTGCCTGGAGCCGGGGCTCCTACAATGAGCAGTTCTTC

D gene: -
CDR3 length: 12
J gene: TRBJ1-1
clone size: -
V gene: TRBV2
CDR3 protein: CASSERGGEAFF
CDR3 DNA: TGTGCCAGCAGTGAACGGGGTGGTGAAGCTTTCTTT

D gene: -
CDR3 length: 14
J gene: TRBJ2-2
clone size: -
V gene: TRBV19
CDR3 protein: CASSIQGNTGELFF
CDR3 DNA: TGTGCCAGTAGTATCCAGGGGAACACCGGGGAGCTGTTTTTT

D gene: -
CDR3 length: 12
J gene: TRBJ1-1
clone size: once
V gene: TRBV10-3
CDR3 protein: CAISESREGRIF
CDR3 DNA: TGTGCCATCAGTGAGTCTAGGGAGGGTCGAATCTTT

D gene: -
CDR3 length: 15
J gene: TRBJ1-4
clone size: few
V gene: TRBV28
CDR3 protein: CASSLEGFMNEKLFF
CDR3 DNA: TGTGCCAGCAGTTTAGAGGGCTTTATGAATGAAAAACTGTTTTTT

D gene: TRBD2
CDR3 length: 15
J gene: TRBJ2-1
clone size: -
V gene: TRBV29-1
CDR3 protein: CSTGGTSGSLNEQFF
CDR3 DNA: TGCAGCACGGGAGGGACTAGCGGGAGTTTGAATGAGCAGTTCTTC

D gene: TRBD2
CDR3 length: 16
J gene: TRBJ2-3
clone size: -
V gene: TRBV7-9
CDR3 protein: CASSSGLAGFTDTQYF
CDR3 DNA: TGTGCCAGCAGCTCCGGACTAGCGGGTTTCACAGATACGCAGTATTTT

D gene: TRBD1
CDR3 length: 15
J gene: TRBJ1-5
clone size: -
V gene: TRBV18
CDR3 protein: CASSTGTGSNQPQHF
CDR3 DNA: TGTGCCAGCTCAACCGGGACAGGGAGCAATCAGCCCCAGCATTTT

D gene: TRBD2
CDR3 length: 17
J gene: TRBJ2-1
clone size: -
V gene: TRBV13
CDR3 protein: CASSSPGLAGLYNEQFF
CDR3 DNA: TGTGCCAGCAGCTCCCCAGGGCTAGCGGGCCTCTACAATGAGCAGTTCTTC

D gene: -
CDR3 length: 14
J gene: TRBJ1-6
clone size: -
V gene: TRBV11-3
CDR3 protein: CASSLEGLNSPLHF
CDR3 DNA: TGTGCCAGCAGCTTAGAGGGGCTGAATTCACCCCTCCACTTT

D gene: -
CDR3 length: 14
J gene: TRBJ1-5
clone size: -
V gene: TRBV28
CDR3 protein: CASSLGRHNQPQHF
CDR3 DNA: TGTGCCAGCAGTCTCGGACGGCACAATCAGCCCCAGCATTTT

D gene: -
CDR3 length: 18
J gene: TRBJ1-4
clone size: -
V gene: TRBV5-1
CDR3 protein: CASSLNPRQGLYNEKLFF
CDR3 DNA: TGCGCCAGCAGCTTGAATCCGCGGCAGGGGCTATATAATGAAAAACTGTTTTTT

D gene: -
CDR3 length: 12
J gene: TRBJ1-2
clone size: -
V gene: TRBV5-5
CDR3 protein: CASSYESKGYTF
CDR3 DNA: TGTGCCAGCAGCTATGAAAGTAAAGGCTACACCTTC

D gene: -
CDR3 length: 14
J gene: TRBJ2-7
clone size: -
V gene: TRBV5-1
CDR3 protein: CASSLTGMTYEQYF
CDR3 DNA: TGCGCCAGCAGCTTGACGGGTATGACCTACGAGCAGTACTTC

D gene: TRBD2
CDR3 length: 17
J gene: TRBJ2-7
clone size: few
V gene: TRBV7-9
CDR3 protein: CASSFVAGGPPRYEQYF
CDR3 DNA: TGTGCCAGCAGCTTTGTAGCGGGAGGCCCTCCGAGGTACGAGCAGTACTTC

D gene: TRBD1
CDR3 length: 15
J gene: TRBJ2-4
clone size: -
V gene: TRBV6-6
CDR3 protein: CASIDRVGSKNIQYF
CDR3 DNA: TGTGCCAGCATCGACAGGGTCGGGTCCAAAAACATTCAGTACTTC

D gene: TRBD1
CDR3 length: 15
J gene: TRBJ2-7
clone size: -
V gene: TRBV5-1
CDR3 protein: CASREDRVGAYEQYF
CDR3 DNA: TGCGCCAGCAGGGAGGACAGGGTGGGTGCCTACGAGCAGTACTTC

D gene: -
CDR3 length: 19
J gene: TRBJ1-5
clone size: -
V gene: TRBV6-1
CDR3 protein: CASSERPIADRLGSQPQHF
CDR3 DNA: TGTGCCAGCAGTGAGCGGCCTATAGCCGACAGGTTGGGGAGTCAGCCCCAGCATTTT

D gene: TRBD2
CDR3 length: 19
J gene: TRBJ2-2
clone size: -
V gene: TRBV30
CDR3 protein: CAWSHLQGGRAYGTGELFF
CDR3 DNA: TGTGCCTGGAGTCATCTCCAGGGCGGGAGGGCATATGGCACCGGGGAGCTGTTTTTT

D gene: TRBD1
CDR3 length: 14
J gene: TRBJ1-5
clone size: -
V gene: TRBV6-1
CDR3 protein: CASIGDRVGQPQHF
CDR3 DNA: TGTGCCAGCATCGGGGACAGGGTTGGACAGCCCCAGCATTTT

D gene: -
CDR3 length: 15
J gene: TRBJ2-7
clone size: -
V gene: TRBV11-1
CDR3 protein: CASSLRDSFAYEQYF
CDR3 DNA: TGTGCCAGCAGCTTACGGGACTCCTTCGCCTACGAGCAGTACTTC

D gene: -
CDR3 length: 11
J gene: TRBJ1-3
clone size: few
V gene: TRBV2
CDR3 protein: CASSVTGTIYF
CDR3 DNA: TGTGCCAGCAGTGTGACTGGAACCATATATTTT

D gene: -
CDR3 length: 19
J gene: TRBJ2-1
clone size: -
V gene: TRBV28
CDR3 protein: CASRTPGRSSTPAVDEQFF
CDR3 DNA: TGTGCCAGCAGGACCCCGGGGAGGAGTTCGACCCCTGCGGTAGATGAGCAGTTCTTC

D gene: -
CDR3 length: 13
J gene: TRBJ2-7
clone size: -
V gene: TRBV11-3
CDR3 protein: CASSQRSDHEQYF
CDR3 DNA: TGTGCCAGCAGCCAGCGTAGTGACCACGAGCAGTACTTC

D gene: -
CDR3 length: 18
J gene: TRBJ2-6
clone size: -
V gene: TRBV2
CDR3 protein: CASRETGVDVFGANVLTF
CDR3 DNA: TGTGCCAGCAGGGAAACAGGAGTCGATGTTTTTGGGGCCAACGTCCTGACTTTC

D gene: TRBD1
CDR3 length: 15
J gene: TRBJ1-2
clone size: -
V gene: TRBV7-9
CDR3 protein: CASSLGQGVDYGYTF
CDR3 DNA: TGTGCCAGCAGCTTAGGGCAGGGGGTCGACTATGGCTACACCTTC

D gene: TRBD2
CDR3 length: 15
J gene: TRBJ2-7
clone size: -
V gene: TRBV5-4
CDR3 protein: CASTFDAGVSYEQYF
CDR3 DNA: TGTGCCAGCACCTTCGATGCGGGAGTATCCTACGAGCAGTACTTC

D gene: TRBD1
CDR3 length: 13
J gene: TRBJ2-7
clone size: -
V gene: TRBV19
CDR3 protein: CASRRDRGYEQYF
CDR3 DNA: TGTGCCAGTAGACGGGACAGGGGTTACGAGCAGTACTTC

D gene: -
CDR3 length: 15
J gene: TRBJ2-2
clone size: -
V gene: TRBV7-2
CDR3 protein: CASSGPVQYTGELFF
CDR3 DNA: TGTGCCAGCAGCGGACCAGTACAGTACACCGGGGAGCTGTTTTTT

D gene: TRBD2
CDR3 length: 12
J gene: TRBJ2-1
clone size: -
V gene: TRBV29-1
CDR3 protein: CSVEWRGDSQFF
CDR3 DNA: TGCAGCGTTGAATGGCGGGGGGACTCTCAGTTCTTC

D gene: -
CDR3 length: 13
J gene: TRBJ2-5
clone size: -
V gene: TRBV28
CDR3 protein: CASSLSEMETQYF
CDR3 DNA: TGTGCCAGCAGTTTATCTGAGATGGAGACCCAGTACTTC

D gene: -
CDR3 length: 15
J gene: TRBJ2-1
clone size: -
V gene: TRBV11-2
CDR3 protein: CASSTPRGTHNEQFF
CDR3 DNA: TGTGCCAGCAGCACCCCCAGAGGTACTCACAATGAGCAGTTCTTC

D gene: TRBD2
CDR3 length: 15
J gene: TRBJ2-7
clone size: -
V gene: TRBV6-1
CDR3 protein: CASSVGRVKLVEQYF
CDR3 DNA: TGTGCCAGCAGTGTAGGGAGGGTGAAGTTAGTCGAGCAGTACTTC

D gene: -
CDR3 length: 17
J gene: TRBJ2-3
clone size: -
V gene: TRBV9
CDR3 protein: CASGSRGAETSTDTQYF
CDR3 DNA: TGTGCCAGTGGAAGTAGGGGAGCGGAAACTAGCACAGATACGCAGTATTTT

D gene: -
CDR3 length: 16
J gene: TRBJ1-2
clone size: once
V gene: TRBV2
CDR3 protein: CASRRGGNSIRYGYTF
CDR3 DNA: TGTGCCAGCAGGAGGGGGGGTAACTCTATAAGATATGGCTACACCTTC

D gene: -
CDR3 length: 16
J gene: TRBJ1-6
clone size: once
V gene: TRBV2
CDR3 protein: CASTQRGTLYNSPLHF
CDR3 DNA: TGTGCCAGCACGCAAAGGGGGACATTATACAATTCACCCCTCCACTTT

D gene: -
CDR3 length: 15
J gene: TRBJ2-3
clone size: -
V gene: TRBV5-1
CDR3 protein: CASSIQGLSTDTQYF
CDR3 DNA: TGCGCCAGCAGCATACAGGGTCTTAGCACAGATACGCAGTATTTT

D gene: TRBD1
CDR3 length: 14
J gene: TRBJ1-2
clone size: -
V gene: TRBV10-2
CDR3 protein: CASTQQGAIYGYTF
CDR3 DNA: TGCGCCAGCACCCAACAGGGGGCAATCTATGGCTACACCTTC

D gene: -
CDR3 length: 15
J gene: TRBJ2-7
clone size: -
V gene: TRBV6-6
CDR3 protein: CASSSPTLGSYEQYF
CDR3 DNA: TGTGCCAGCAGTTCACCCACATTAGGCTCCTACGAGCAGTACTTC

D gene: -
CDR3 length: 15
J gene: TRBJ1-1
clone size: -
V gene: TRBV5-1
CDR3 protein: CASSFLSARNTEAFF
CDR3 DNA: TGCGCCAGCAGCTTCCTTTCGGCAAGGAACACTGAAGCTTTCTTT

D gene: -
CDR3 length: 17
J gene: TRBJ2-6
clone size: few
V gene: TRBV28
CDR3 protein: CASSLAGAYSGANVLTF
CDR3 DNA: TGTGCCAGCAGTTTAGCAGGGGCCTACTCTGGGGCCAACGTCCTGACTTTC

D gene: -
CDR3 length: 12
J gene: TRBJ2-3
clone size: -
V gene: TRBV2
CDR3 protein: CASSLMGDTQYF
CDR3 DNA: TGTGCCAGCAGTCTAATGGGGGATACGCAGTATTTT

D gene: TRBD1
CDR3 length: 18
J gene: TRBJ2-1
clone size: -
V gene: TRBV19
CDR3 protein: CASSIHRQGRYKQSEQFF
CDR3 DNA: TGTGCCAGTAGTATACATCGACAGGGCCGCTACAAACAATCTGAGCAGTTCTTC

D gene: -
CDR3 length: 15
J gene: TRBJ1-2
clone size: -
V gene: TRBV18
CDR3 protein: CASSPVGGIDYGYTF
CDR3 DNA: TGTGCCAGCTCCCCGGTGGGGGGTATTGACTATGGCTACACCTTC

D gene: -
CDR3 length: 12
J gene: TRBJ2-3
clone size: -
V gene: TRBV2
CDR3 protein: CASRENTDTQYF
CDR3 DNA: TGTGCCAGCAGGGAGAACACAGATACGCAGTATTTT

D gene: -
CDR3 length: 14
J gene: TRBJ2-6
clone size: -
V gene: TRBV27
CDR3 protein: CASRNGAGANVLTF
CDR3 DNA: TGTGCCAGCAGAAATGGTGCTGGGGCCAACGTCCTGACTTTC

D gene: -
CDR3 length: 14
J gene: TRBJ1-1
clone size: -
V gene: TRBV9
CDR3 protein: CASSVVSENTEAFF
CDR3 DNA: TGTGCCAGCAGCGTGGTCTCTGAGAACACTGAAGCTTTCTTT

D gene: -
CDR3 length: 13
J gene: TRBJ1-1
clone size: -
V gene: TRBV5-1
CDR3 protein: CASTRDMNTEAFF
CDR3 DNA: TGCGCCAGCACCAGAGACATGAACACTGAAGCTTTCTTT

D gene: -
CDR3 length: 15
J gene: TRBJ1-1
clone size: few
V gene: TRBV7-3
CDR3 protein: CASSLISPSRTEAFF
CDR3 DNA: TGTGCCAGCAGCTTAATCTCCCCCAGCCGGACTGAAGCTTTCTTT

D gene: -
CDR3 length: 11
J gene: TRBJ1-1
clone size: -
V gene: TRBV20-1
CDR3 protein: CSAIDRTRAFF
CDR3 DNA: TGCAGTGCTATTGATCGGACACGGGCTTTCTTT

D gene: -
CDR3 length: 17
J gene: TRBJ2-6
clone size: -
V gene: TRBV6-1
CDR3 protein: CASSGTGIAFGANVLTF
CDR3 DNA: TGTGCCAGCAGTGGCACAGGGATAGCGTTTGGGGCCAACGTCCTGACTTTC

D gene: -
CDR3 length: 13
J gene: TRBJ2-2
clone size: -
V gene: TRBV7-6
CDR3 protein: CASSFGESGELFF
CDR3 DNA: TGTGCCAGCAGCTTTGGGGAATCCGGGGAGCTGTTTTTT

D gene: TRBD1
CDR3 length: 15
J gene: TRBJ2-7
clone size: few
V gene: TRBV30
CDR3 protein: CAWSHTGTGSFEQYF
CDR3 DNA: TGTGCCTGGAGTCATACCGGGACAGGGAGCTTCGAGCAGTACTTC

D gene: -
CDR3 length: 13
J gene: TRBJ1-1
clone size: -
V gene: TRBV13
CDR3 protein: CASSEGGGTEAFF
CDR3 DNA: TGTGCCAGCAGTGAGGGGGGGGGCACTGAAGCTTTCTTT

D gene: -
CDR3 length: 11
J gene: TRBJ1-1
clone size: -
V gene: TRBV11-2
CDR3 protein: CASTPGTEAFF
CDR3 DNA: TGTGCCAGCACCCCGGGAACTGAAGCTTTCTTT